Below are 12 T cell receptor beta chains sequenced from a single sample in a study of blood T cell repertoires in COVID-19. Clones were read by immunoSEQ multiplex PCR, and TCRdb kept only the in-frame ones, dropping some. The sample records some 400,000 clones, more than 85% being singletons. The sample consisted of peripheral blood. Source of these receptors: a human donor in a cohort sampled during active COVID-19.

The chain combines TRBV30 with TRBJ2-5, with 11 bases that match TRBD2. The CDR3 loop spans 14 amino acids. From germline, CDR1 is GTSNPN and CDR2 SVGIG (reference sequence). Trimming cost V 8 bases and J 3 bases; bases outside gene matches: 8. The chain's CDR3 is CARTSGGSEETQYF. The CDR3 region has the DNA TGTGCCCGAACTAGCGGGGGCTCGGAAGAGACCCAGTACTTC.

In DNA form, the CDR3 reads TGCGCCAGCAGCTTGGCCAGTTCGGGTGACACCCAGTACTTC. Translating it yields CASSLASSGDTQYF. The genes are TRBV5-1 and TRBJ2-5; no reliable D call. The CDR3 length is 14 residues. Germline V CDR1 and CDR2: SGHRS, YFSETQ. The V end was cut by 0 bases, the J end by 8 bases, with 14 bases between.

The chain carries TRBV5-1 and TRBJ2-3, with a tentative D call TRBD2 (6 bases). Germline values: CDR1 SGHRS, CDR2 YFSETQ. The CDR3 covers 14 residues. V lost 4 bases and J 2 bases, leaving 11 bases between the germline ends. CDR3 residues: CASSQGLHTDTQYF. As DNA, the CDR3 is TGCGCCAGCAGCCAGGGACTCCACACAGATACGCAGTATTTT.

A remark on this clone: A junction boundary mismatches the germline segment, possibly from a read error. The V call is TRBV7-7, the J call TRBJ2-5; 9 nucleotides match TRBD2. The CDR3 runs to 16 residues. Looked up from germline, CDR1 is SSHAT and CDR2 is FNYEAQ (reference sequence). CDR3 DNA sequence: TGTGCTAGCAGCCCCAGTAGCGGGGGAGACCAAGAGACCCAGTACTTC. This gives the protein CASSPSSGGDQETQYF.

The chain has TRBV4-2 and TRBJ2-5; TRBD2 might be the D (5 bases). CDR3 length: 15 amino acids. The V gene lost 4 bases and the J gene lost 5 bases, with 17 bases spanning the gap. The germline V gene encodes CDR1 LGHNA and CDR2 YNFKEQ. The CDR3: CASSPGLRQMETQYF. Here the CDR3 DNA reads TGTGCCAGCAGCCCCGGACTCAGGCAAATGGAGACCCAGTACTTC.

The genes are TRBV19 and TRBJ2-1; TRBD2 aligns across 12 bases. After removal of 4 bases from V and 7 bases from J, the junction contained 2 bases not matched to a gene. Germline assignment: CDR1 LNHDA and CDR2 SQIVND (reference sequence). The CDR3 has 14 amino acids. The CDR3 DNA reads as TGTGCCAGTAGTAAGGGACTAGCGGGTAATGAGCAGTTCTTC. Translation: CASSKGLAGNEQFF.

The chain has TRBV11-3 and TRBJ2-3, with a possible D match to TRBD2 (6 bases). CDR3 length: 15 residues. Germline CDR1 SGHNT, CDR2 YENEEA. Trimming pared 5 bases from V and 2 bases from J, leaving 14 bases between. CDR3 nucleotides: TGTGCCAGCAGCCTCACTAGCAGATACACAGATACGCAGTATTTT. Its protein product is CASSLTSRYTDTQYF. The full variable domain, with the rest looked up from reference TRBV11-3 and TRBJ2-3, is EAGVVQSPRYKIIEKKQPVAFWCNPISGHNTLYWYLQNLGQGPELLIRYENEEAVDDSQLPKDRFSAERLKGVDSTLKIQPAELGDSAVYLCASSLTSRYTDTQYFGPGTRLTVL.

The CDR3, as DNA: TGTGCCAGCAGCCCTTCGGGGGACACTGAAGCTTTCTTT. The encoded protein is CASSPSGDTEAFF. V usage is TRBV7-3 and J usage is TRBJ1-1; D may be TRBD1 (5 bases). Germline CDR1 reads SGHTA; CDR2 reads FQGTGA. This CDR3 spans 13 amino acids. The V gene lost 5 bases and the J gene lost 3 bases, with 10 bases spanning the gap. The full variable domain, with the rest looked up from reference TRBV7-3 and TRBJ1-1, is GAGVSQTPSNKVTEKGKYVELRCDPISGHTALYWYRQSLGQGPEFLIYFQGTGAADDSGLPNDRFFAVRPEGSVSTLKIQRTERGDSAVYLCASSPSGDTEAFFGQGTRLTVV.

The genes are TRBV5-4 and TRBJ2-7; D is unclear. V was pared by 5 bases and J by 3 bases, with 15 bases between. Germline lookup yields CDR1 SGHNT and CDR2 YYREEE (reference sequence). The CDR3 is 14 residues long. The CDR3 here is CASRISSKCYEQYF. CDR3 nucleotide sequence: TGTGCCAGCAGGATATCTAGTAAATGCTACGAGCAGTACTTC.

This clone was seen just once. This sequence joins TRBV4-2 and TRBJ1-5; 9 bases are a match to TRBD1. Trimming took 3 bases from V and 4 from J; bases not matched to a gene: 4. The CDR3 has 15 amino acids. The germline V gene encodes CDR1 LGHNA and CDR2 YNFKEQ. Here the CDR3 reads CASSQSGTGNQPQHF. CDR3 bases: TGTGCCAGCAGCCAGTCCGGGACAGGGAATCAGCCCCAGCATTTT.

CDR3 in amino acids: CASSQDQGRGRGTDTQYF. CDR3 in DNA: TGTGCCAGCAGCCAAGATCAGGGGAGGGGAAGGGGCACAGATACGCAGTATTTT. This chain links TRBV3-1 (or the pseudogene TRBV3-2) with TRBJ2-3, with a weak D call TRBD2 (7 bases). CDR1 and CDR2 (germline): LGHDT, YNNKEL (reference sequence). With 0 bases removed from V and 1 base from J, the gap between germline ends came to 17 bases. CDR3 length: 18 residues.

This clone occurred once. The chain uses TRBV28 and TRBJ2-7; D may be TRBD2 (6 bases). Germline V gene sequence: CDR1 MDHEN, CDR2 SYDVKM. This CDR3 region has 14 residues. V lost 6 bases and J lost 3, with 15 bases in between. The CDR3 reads CASSPVGGNYEQYF. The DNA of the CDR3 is TGTGCCAGCAGCCCGGTAGGAGGGAACTACGAGCAGTACTTC.